This T cell receptor beta chain was captured by sequencing in a study of blood T cell repertoires in COVID-19 (dated by TCRdb to about 2020). About the full investigation: Samples from collaborators originated in the United States, Italy and Spain and spanned both the acute and convalescent phases of COVID-19. The repertoires were made available in a free public database intended to serve as a resource for research on the immune response to SARS-CoV-2. A de-identified subject ID, COVID-19 status, age in years and sex were almost always included in the sample metadata. The dataset comprised deeply sampled blood TCRbeta repertoires from subjects exposed to, actively infected with, or recovered from COVID-19. The material from the prospective study consisted of cDNA or gDNA derived from T cells, B-cell-depleted T cells, or PBMCs. Where available, HLA class I and class II types were obtained from metadata supplied by the sample provider rather than from assay-based typing. The samples were drawn from two sources: the first 160 participants of the ongoing ImmuneRACE study, and some 1,300 subjects contributed by 6 global collaborators.

The cysteine opens and the phenylalanine closes a CDR3 of 13 amino acids. This entry keeps only the CDR3 DNA: 39 bases, framed from base 1. Sequences LNHDA (CDR1) and SQIVND (CDR2) are obtained from the germline V gene (reference sequence). The trim is 5 bases for V and 1 base for J, with a gap of 8 bases between the germline ends. The full study reports these points: Clinical and demographic metadata were provided uncurated, with the amount varying by source and participant.

A note on this clone: Its antigen remains unidentified. No clone much larger than this one lies a single base away; base qualities are absent.

TCRbeta CDR3 regions were amplified from genomic DNA by means of the immunoSEQ Assay, a bias-controlled multiplex PCR. On the authors' methods: Nucleated cell counts per sample were estimated from amplification of reference gene primers within the assay. To quantify the absolute abundance of each unique TCRbeta CDR3 rearrangement, sequence reads were collapsed and filtered. For each sample, productive Simpson clonality was calculated by taking the square root of Simpson's diversity index across productive rearrangements. What TCRdb holds here is the immuneACCESS table cut down to in-frame rearrangements. Part of the clones is not present; checked against another copy, under half of the missing clones reflect an unresolved V gene, and the others are unexplained. The DNA was the basis for D and trimming; V, J and clone size are from that table. Across this sample there are some 300,000 clones, with more than 90% seen only once. The ten largest clones represent around 3.9% of the sample.

In the prospective study, participants were roughly 18 to 95 years old, resided in under 30 geographic areas of the United States, and were enrolled through a virtual design. To assign participants to cohorts, the prospective study relied on clinical history that participants themselves reported in a screening survey and a study questionnaire. Exposed participants had been in contact with someone with a PCR-confirmed or clinician-diagnosed COVID-19 case within 2 weeks of study entry. In the prospective study, whole blood, serum and a nasopharyngeal or oropharyngeal swab were collected from each participant by mobile phlebotomists. Prospective study participants could optionally give additional blood draws and questionnaires over an approximately two-month period. Before DNA extraction, blood samples from the prospective study were shipped at room temperature or frozen.

Sequenced: PBMCs or T cells enriched from blood (not recorded which). The TCR originated in a woman in her twenties or thirties who had been exposed to COVID-19. Here the chain combines TRBV19 and TRBJ1-2; the D segment cannot be called with confidence. The CDR3 is CASSYRSNYGYTF. The nucleotide sequence is given as TGTGCCAGTAGTTACAGAAGTAACTATGGCTACACCTTC.